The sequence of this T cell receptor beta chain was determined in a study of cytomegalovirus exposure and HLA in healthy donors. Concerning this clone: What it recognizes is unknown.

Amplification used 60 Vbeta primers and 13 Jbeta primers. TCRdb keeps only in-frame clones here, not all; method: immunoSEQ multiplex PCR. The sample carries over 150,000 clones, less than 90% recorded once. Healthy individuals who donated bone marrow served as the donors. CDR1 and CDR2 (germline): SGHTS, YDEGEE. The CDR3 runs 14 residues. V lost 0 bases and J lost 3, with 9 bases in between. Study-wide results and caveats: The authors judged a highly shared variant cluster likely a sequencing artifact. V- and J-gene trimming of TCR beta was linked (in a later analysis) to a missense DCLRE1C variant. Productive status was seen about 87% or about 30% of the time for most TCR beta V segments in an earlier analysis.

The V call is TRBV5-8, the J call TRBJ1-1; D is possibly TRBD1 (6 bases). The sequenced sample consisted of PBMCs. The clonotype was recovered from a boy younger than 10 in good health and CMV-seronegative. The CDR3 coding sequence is TGTGCCAGCAGCTTGGTAGGGGGGGACACTGAAGCTTTCTTT. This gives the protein CASSLVGGDTEAFF.